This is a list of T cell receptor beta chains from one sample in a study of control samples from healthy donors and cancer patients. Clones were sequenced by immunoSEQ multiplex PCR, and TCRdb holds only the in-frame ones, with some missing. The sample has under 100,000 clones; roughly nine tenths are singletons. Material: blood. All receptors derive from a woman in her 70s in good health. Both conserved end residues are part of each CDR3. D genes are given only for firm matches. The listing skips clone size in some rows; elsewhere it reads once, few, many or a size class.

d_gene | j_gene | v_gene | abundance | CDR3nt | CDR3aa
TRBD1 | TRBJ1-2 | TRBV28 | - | TGTGCCAGCAGTCCAGGACAGGGGACCTCCTATGGCTACACCTTC | CASSPGQGTSYGYTF
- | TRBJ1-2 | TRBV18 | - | TGTGCCAGCTCACCCTCAGGAGGGGGATATGGCTACACCTTC | CASSPSGGGYGYTF
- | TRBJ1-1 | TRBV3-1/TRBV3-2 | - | TGTGCCAGCACCCGGGGACAAATGAACACTGAAGCTTTCTTT | CASTRGQMNTEAFF
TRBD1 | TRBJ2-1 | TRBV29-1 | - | TGCAGCGCGACGGGTGGACAGGGAACGAGGATCGGTGAGCAGTTCTTC | CSATGGQGTRIGEQFF
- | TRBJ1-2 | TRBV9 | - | TGTGCCAGCAGCGTAGCCCAAGACCGACTGAATGGCTACACCTTC | CASSVAQDRLNGYTF
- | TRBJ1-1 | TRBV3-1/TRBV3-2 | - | TGTGCCAGCAGCCTCGGGGGTGAAGCTTTCTTT | CASSLGGEAFF
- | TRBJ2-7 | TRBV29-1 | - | TGCAGCGGCTCGGTTGGGGCAAGTGGAGAGCAGTACTTC | CSGSVGASGEQYF
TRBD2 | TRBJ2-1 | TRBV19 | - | TGTGCCAGTAGCACCCGGGGGGCGGGGGGCTCCCACAATGAGCAGTTCTTC | CASSTRGAGGSHNEQFF
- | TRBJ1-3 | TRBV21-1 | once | TGTGCCAGCAGCAAAGGGGGGCGACACGGAAACACCATATATTTT | CASSKGGRHGNTIYF
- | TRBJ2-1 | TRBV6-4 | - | TGTGCCAGCAGTGACTCGGGCTACAATGAGCAGTTCTTC | CASSDSGYNEQFF
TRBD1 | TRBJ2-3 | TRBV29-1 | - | TGCAGCGTCACAGGGGCCGGCACAGATACGCAGTATTTT | CSVTGAGTDTQYF
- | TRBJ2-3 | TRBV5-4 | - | TGTGCCAGCAGCTTGCCGGGACGGGAACAAGATACGCAGTATTTT | CASSLPGREQDTQYF
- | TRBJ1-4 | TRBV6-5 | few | TGTGCCGCCAGCACGAGGGGCCGGTCTGAAGAAAAACTGTTTTTT | CAASTRGRSEEKLFF
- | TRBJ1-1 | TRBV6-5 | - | TGTGCCAGCAGTAACCTGGGCGGGGACACTGAAGCTTTCTTT | CASSNLGGDTEAFF
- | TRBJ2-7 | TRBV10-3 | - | TGTGCCATCAGTGACTCCCTGATGGGGGCCGACCGTTACTTC | CAISDSLMGADRYF
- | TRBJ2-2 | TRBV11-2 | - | TGTGCCAGCAGCTTAGGGTCATATTCTACGCCCGGGGAGCTGTTTTTT | CASSLGSYSTPGELFF
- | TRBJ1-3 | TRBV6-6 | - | TGTGCCAGCTACGCCGAGGGCTTAGGTGGAAACACCATATATTTT | CASYAEGLGGNTIYF
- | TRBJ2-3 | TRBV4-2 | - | TGTGCCAGCAGCCAAGATCAGGGGCGTGCAGATACGCAGTATTTT | CASSQDQGRADTQYF
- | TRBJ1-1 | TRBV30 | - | TGTGCCTGGAGTAGGGGGGGGGCTGAAGCTTTCTTT | CAWSRGGAEAFF
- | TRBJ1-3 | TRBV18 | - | TGTGCCAGCTCACGAGGGGCCCAGTCTGGAAACACCATATATTTT | CASSRGAQSGNTIYF
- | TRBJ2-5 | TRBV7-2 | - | TGTGCCAGCAGCTCCTCTAGCGCCCCTGGGGAGACCCAGTACTTC | CASSSSSAPGETQYF
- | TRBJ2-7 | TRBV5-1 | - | TGCGCCAGCAGCTTGTTAGCGGACGGCACCTACGAGCAGTACTTC | CASSLLADGTYEQYF
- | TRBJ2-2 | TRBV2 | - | TGTGCCAGCAACTCAAACACCGGGGAGCTGTTTTTT | CASNSNTGELFF
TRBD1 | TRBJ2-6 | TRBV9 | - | TGTGCCAGCAGCCCCCGGACAGGGCCAGGCTCTGGGGCCAACGTCCTGACTTTC | CASSPRTGPGSGANVLTF
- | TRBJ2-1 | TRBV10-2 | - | TGCGCCACCGTGGACTGGACTACCCTTAGCTCCTACAATGAGCAGTTCTTC | CATVDWTTLSSYNEQFF
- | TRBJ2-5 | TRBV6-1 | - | TGTGCCAGCAGTGAGGCTGGGGGACAAGAGACCCAGTACTTC | CASSEAGGQETQYF
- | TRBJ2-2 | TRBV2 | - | TGTGCCAGCAGTGAGTCGGACCTGATCGCGAACACCGGGGAGCTGTTTTTT | CASSESDLIANTGELFF
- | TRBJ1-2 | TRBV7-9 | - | TGTGCCAGCAGCTTAGATCCGTCAGGCTGGGGCTACACCTTC | CASSLDPSGWGYTF
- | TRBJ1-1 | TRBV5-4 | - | TGTGCCAGCAGCTTGAGCCAACAGGGGAACACTGAAGCTTTCTTT | CASSLSQQGNTEAFF
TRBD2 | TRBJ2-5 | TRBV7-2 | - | TGTGCCAGCAGCGGACTAGCGGGATCCCAAGAGACCCAGTACTTC | CASSGLAGSQETQYF
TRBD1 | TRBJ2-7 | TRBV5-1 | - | TGCGCCAGCAGCCACCGGGACAGGGAATTTACCTACGAGCAGTACTTC | CASSHRDREFTYEQYF
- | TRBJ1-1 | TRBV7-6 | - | TGTGCCAGCAGCTTAGAAAGGAACACTGAAGCTTTCTTT | CASSLERNTEAFF
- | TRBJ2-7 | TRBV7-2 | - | TGTGCCAGCAGCTTAAGGGGGGAGTACGAGCAGTACTTC | CASSLRGEYEQYF
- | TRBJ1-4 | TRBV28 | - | TGTGCCAGCAGTTTTCTTGCCGGGCGGTCTGCAACTAATGAAAAACTGTTTTTT | CASSFLAGRSATNEKLFF
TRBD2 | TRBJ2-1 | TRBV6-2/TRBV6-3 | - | TGTGCCAGCAGTCGCCAATGGGGAGCGGGGGGTGTGGCGGATGAGCAGTTCTTC | CASSRQWGAGGVADEQFF
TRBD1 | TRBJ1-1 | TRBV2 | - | TGTGCCAGCACGGGACAGCATGGAGCTTTCTTT | CASTGQHGAFF
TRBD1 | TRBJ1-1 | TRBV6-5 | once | TGTGCCAGCAGTAAACCAGGGGGCGCTGGGGAAGCTTTCTTT | CASSKPGGAGEAFF
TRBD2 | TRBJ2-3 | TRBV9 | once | TGTGCCAGCAGCGTAGTGGGTAGCGGGAAATCAGATACGCAGTATTTT | CASSVVGSGKSDTQYF
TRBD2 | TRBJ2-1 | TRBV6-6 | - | TGTGCCAGCAGGACTAGCGGGGGGAGCTCCTACAATGAGCAGTTCTTC | CASRTSGGSSYNEQFF
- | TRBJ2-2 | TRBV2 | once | TGTGCCAGCAGTTCCCGTGGGATGAACACCGGGGAGCTGTTTTTT | CASSSRGMNTGELFF
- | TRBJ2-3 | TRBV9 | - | TGTGCCAGCAGCGTAGGTTCTCCGGGCGGCGATACGCAGTATTTT | CASSVGSPGGDTQYF
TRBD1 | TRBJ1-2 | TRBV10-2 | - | TGCGCCAGCAGCAGACAGGGGGGTTATGGCTACACCTTC | CASSRQGGYGYTF
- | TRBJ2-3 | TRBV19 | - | TGTGCCAGTAGTATAGATTTGCGCTACCTGTTGACAGATACGCAGTATTTT | CASSIDLRYLLTDTQYF
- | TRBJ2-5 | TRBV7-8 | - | TGTGCCAGCAGCCCGATGGGGGGCCAACGGGAGACCCAGTACTTC | CASSPMGGQRETQYF
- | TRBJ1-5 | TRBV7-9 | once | TGTGCCAGCAGCTCCTCAGGGGAGGGCAATCAGCCCCAGCATTTT | CASSSSGEGNQPQHF
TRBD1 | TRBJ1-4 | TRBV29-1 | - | TGCAGCGTTATGACAGGGGCAACTAATGAAAAACTGTTTTTT | CSVMTGATNEKLFF
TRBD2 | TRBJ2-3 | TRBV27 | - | TGTGCCAGCAGTACGGGGGGGGCTTTAGGGGAAGATACGCAGTATTTT | CASSTGGALGEDTQYF
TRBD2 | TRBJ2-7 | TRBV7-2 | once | TGTGCCAGCAGCTTAGAGGGGACTAGCGGGAGTCACGAGCAGTACTTC | CASSLEGTSGSHEQYF
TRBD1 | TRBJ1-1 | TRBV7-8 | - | TGTGCCAGCAGCCTAGCGACAGGGGAAGCTTTCTTT | CASSLATGEAFF
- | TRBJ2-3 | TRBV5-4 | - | TGTGCCAGCAGCTACTGGGGCACAGATACGCAGTATTTT | CASSYWGTDTQYF